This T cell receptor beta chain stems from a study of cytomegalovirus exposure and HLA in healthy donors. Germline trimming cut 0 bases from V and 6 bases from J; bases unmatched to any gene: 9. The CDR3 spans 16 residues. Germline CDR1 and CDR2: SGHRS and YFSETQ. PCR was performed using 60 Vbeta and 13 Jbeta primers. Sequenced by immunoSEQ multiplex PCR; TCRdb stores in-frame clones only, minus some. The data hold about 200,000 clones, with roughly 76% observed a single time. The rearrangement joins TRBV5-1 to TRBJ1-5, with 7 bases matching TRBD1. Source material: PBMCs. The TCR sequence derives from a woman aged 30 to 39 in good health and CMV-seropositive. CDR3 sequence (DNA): TGCGCCAGCAGCTTGGCCCCGGGACAGAGCGGTCAGCCCCAGCATTTT. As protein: CASSLAPGQSGQPQHF.